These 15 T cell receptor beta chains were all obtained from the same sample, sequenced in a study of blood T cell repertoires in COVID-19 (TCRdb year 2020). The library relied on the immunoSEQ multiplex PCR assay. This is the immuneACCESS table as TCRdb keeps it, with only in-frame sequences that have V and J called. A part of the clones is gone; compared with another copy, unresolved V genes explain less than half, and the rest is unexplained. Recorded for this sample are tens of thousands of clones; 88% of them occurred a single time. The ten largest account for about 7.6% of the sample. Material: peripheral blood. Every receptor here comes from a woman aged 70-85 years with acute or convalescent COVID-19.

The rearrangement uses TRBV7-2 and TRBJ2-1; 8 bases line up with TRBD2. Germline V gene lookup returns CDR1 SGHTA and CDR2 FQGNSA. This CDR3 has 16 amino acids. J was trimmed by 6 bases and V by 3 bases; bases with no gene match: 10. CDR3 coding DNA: TGTGCCAGCAGCTTTGCCCCGGGACTAGGTCCCAATGAGCAGTTCTTC. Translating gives CASSFAPGLGPNEQFF.

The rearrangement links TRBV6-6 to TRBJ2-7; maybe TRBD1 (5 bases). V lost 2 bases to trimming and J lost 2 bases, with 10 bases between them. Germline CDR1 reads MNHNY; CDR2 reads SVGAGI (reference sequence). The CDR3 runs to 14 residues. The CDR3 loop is CASSYLAGTYEQYF. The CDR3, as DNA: TGTGCCAGCAGTTACCTTGCAGGGACCTACGAGCAGTACTTC.

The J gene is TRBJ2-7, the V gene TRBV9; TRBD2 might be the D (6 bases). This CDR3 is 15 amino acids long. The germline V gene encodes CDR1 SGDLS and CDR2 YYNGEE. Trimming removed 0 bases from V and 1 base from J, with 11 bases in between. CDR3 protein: CASSVVADPSYEQYF. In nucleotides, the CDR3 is TGTGCCAGCAGCGTAGTAGCGGATCCATCCTACGAGCAGTACTTC.

In nucleotides, the CDR3 is TGTGCCAGCAGCTACGGGAATCAGCCCCAGCATTTT. It encodes CASSYGNQPQHF. This rearrangement joins TRBV14 to TRBJ1-5; D call uncertain. Trimming stripped 5 bases from V and 4 bases from J, with 6 bases between. The CDR3 is made up of 12 amino acids. Germline CDR1 SGHDN, CDR2 FVKESK.

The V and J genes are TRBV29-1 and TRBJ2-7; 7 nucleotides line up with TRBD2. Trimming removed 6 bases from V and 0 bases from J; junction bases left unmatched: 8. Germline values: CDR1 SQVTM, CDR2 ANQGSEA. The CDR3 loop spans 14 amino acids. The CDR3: CSVLASGSSYEQYF. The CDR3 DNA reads TGCAGCGTACTAGCGTCAGGGAGCTCCTACGAGCAGTACTTC.

The CDR3 DNA is TGTGCCAGCAGTGAACACGGGAACTATGGCTACACCTTC. It translates to CASSEHGNYGYTF. The chain couples TRBV2 to TRBJ1-2; D remains unclear. CDR1 is SNHLY and CDR2 is FYNNEI in the germline V gene. This CDR3 comprises 13 residues. V was clipped by 2 bases and J by 2 bases, with 6 bases between them.

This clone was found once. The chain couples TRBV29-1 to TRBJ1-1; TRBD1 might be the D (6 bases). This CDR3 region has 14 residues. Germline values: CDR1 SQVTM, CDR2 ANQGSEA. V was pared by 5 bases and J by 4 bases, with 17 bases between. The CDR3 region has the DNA TGCAGCGTTACTGAGTTCGGGGGGCTCACTGAAGCTTTCTTT. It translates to CSVTEFGGLTEAFF.

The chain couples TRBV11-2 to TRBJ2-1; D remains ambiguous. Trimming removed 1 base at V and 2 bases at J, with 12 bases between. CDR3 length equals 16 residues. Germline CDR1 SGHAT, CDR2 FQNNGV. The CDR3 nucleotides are TGTGCCAGCAGCTTAGTGTCTCCCTTCCCCTACAATGAGCAGTTCTTC. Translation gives CASSLVSPFPYNEQFF.

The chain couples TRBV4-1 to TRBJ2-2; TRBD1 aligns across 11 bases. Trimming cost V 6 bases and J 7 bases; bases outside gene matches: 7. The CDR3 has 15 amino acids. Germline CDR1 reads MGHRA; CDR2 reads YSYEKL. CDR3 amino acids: CASSTGTGGLGELFF. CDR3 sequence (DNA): TGCGCCAGCAGTACCGGGACAGGGGGTCTCGGGGAGCTGTTTTTT.

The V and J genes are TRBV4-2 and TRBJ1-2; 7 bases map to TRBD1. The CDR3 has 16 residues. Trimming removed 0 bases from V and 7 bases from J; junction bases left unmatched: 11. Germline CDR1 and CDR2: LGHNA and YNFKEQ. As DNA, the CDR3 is TGTGCCAGCAGCCAAGAGAACAGGGGTAAAACCCTTGGCTACACCTTC. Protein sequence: CASSQENRGKTLGYTF.

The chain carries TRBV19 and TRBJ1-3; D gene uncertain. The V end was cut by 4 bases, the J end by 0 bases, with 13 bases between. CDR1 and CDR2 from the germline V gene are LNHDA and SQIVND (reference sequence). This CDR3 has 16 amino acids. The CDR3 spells CASSSGRLSSGNTIYF. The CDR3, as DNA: TGTGCCAGTAGTAGTGGACGACTAAGCTCTGGAAACACCATATATTTT.

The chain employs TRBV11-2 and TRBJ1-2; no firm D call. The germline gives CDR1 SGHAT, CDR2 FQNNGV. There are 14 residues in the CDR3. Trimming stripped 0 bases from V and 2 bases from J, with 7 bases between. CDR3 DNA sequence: TGTGCCAGCAGCTTAGATGCGCCAAACTATGGCTACACCTTC. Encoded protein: CASSLDAPNYGYTF.

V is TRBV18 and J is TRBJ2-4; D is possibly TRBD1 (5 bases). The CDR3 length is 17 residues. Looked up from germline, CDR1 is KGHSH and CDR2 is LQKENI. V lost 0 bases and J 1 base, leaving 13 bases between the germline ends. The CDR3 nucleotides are TGTGCCAGCTCACCACCCAGGGCGGTTGGTGCCAAAAACATTCAGTACTTC. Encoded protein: CASSPPRAVGAKNIQYF.

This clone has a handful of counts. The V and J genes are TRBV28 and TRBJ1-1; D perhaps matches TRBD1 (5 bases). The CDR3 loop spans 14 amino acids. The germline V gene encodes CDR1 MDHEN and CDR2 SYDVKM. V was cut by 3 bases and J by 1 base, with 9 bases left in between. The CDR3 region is CASSFTQGNTEAFF. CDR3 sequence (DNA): TGTGCCAGCAGTTTTACCCAGGGGAACACTGAAGCTTTCTTT.

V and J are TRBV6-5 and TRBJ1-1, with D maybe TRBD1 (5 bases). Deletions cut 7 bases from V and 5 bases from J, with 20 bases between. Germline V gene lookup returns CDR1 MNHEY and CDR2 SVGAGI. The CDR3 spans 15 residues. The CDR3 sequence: CASIKGVGFQTEAFF. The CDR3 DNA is TGTGCCAGCATTAAAGGGGTTGGGTTTCAGACTGAAGCTTTCTTT.